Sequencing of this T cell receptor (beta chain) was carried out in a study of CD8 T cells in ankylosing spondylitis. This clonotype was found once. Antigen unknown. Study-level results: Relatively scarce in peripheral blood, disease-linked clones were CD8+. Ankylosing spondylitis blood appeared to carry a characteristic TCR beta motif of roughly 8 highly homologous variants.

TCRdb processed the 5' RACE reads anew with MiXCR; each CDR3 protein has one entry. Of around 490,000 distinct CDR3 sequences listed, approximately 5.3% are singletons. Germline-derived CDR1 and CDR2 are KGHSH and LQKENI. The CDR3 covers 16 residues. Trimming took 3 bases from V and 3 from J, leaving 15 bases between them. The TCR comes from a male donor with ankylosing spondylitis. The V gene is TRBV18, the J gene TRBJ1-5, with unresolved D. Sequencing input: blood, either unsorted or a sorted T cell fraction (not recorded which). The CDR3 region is CASSPIPTGSNQPQHF. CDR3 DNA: TGTGCCAGCTCACCCATCCCGACGGGGTCCAATCAGCCCCAGCATTTT.